The clone carrying this T cell receptor beta chain was recorded at least ten times. TCR beta CDR3 regions were amplified from RNA. With the HTBI primer set, the TCR CDR3 went through a first round of RT-PCR. One entry per CDR3 protein results from TCRdb running MiXCR on the multiplex PCR reads. Here the sample spans roughly 640,000 distinct CDR3 sequences, roughly 15% being singletons. The record originates from a study of T cells in Graves' hyperthyroidism and ophthalmopathy. With 5 bases clipped from V and 3 bases from J, the junction kept 11 bases outside the gene matches. There are 16 residues in the CDR3. Germline loops: CDR1 SQVTM, CDR2 ANQGSEA.

The TCR was taken from a woman aged 40 to 50 with Graves' ophthalmopathy. The V call is TRBV29-1, the J call TRBJ2-3; 10 nucleotides align to TRBD2. The source material was blood. CDR3 residues: CSVCGGGTSATDTQYF. The CDR3 bases are TGCAGCGTTTGCGGAGGGGGGACTAGCGCGACAGATACGCAGTATTTT.